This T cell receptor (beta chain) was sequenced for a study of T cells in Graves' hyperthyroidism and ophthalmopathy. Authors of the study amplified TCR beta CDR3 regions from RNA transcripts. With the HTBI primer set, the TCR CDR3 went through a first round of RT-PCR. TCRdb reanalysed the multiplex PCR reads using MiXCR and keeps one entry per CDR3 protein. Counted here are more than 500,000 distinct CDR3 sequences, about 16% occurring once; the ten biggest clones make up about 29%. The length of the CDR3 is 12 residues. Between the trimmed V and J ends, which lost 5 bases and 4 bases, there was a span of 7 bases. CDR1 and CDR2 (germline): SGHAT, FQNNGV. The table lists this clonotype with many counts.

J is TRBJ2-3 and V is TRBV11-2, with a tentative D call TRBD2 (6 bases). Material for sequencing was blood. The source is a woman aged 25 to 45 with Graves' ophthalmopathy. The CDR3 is CASSPGADTQYF. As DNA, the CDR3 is TGTGCCAGCAGCCCGGGGGCAGATACGCAGTATTTT.